The entry below gives a single T cell receptor beta chain sequence along with its context. The antigen is not known. This entry comes from a study of T cells in Graves' hyperthyroidism and ophthalmopathy. Thyroid ultrasound, orbital computed tomography, clinical symptoms, and serum thyroxine and TRAb underpinned diagnoses. PBMCs stemmed from 8.5 to 10 ml fresh peripheral blood. General study points: Most expanded thyroid clonotypes above 0.001 recurred in blood. Ophthalmopathy was told apart from stable hyperthyroidism by a 13 V-J model.

The investigators amplified TCR beta CDR3 regions from RNA transcripts. In the first-round RT-PCR of the TCR CDR3, the HTBI primer set was used. TCRdb re-derived calls from the multiplex PCR reads in MiXCR, one entry per CDR3 protein. The sample has around 620,000 distinct CDR3 sequences; 11% to 15% are singletons. V lost 5 bases to trimming and J lost 7 bases, with 14 bases between them. The length of the CDR3 is 13 residues. CDR1 SGHAT and CDR2 FQNNGV come from the germline V gene. The sequence was collected from a woman younger than 35 with Graves' ophthalmopathy. The chain has TRBV11-2 and TRBJ2-5, with a possible D match to TRBD1 (5 bases). The sequenced sample consisted of blood. The CDR3 nucleotides are TGTGCCAGCAGCCCCCAGGGTAGGGGGACCCAGTACTTC. The encoded protein is CASSPQGRGTQYF.